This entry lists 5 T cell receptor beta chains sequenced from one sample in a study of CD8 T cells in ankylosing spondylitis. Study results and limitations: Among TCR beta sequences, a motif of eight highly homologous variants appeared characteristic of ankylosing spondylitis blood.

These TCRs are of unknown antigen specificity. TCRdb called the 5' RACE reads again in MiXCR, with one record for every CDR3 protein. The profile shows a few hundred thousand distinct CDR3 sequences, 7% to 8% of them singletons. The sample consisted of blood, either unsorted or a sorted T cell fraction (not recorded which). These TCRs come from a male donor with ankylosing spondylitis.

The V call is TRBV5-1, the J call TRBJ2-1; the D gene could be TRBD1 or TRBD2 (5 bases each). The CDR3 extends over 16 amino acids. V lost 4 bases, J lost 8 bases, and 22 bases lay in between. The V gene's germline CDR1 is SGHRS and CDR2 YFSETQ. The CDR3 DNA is TGCGCCAGCAGCGGCACAGGAATGGGGTCCGGGGATGAGCAGTTCTTC. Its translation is CASSGTGMGSGDEQFF.

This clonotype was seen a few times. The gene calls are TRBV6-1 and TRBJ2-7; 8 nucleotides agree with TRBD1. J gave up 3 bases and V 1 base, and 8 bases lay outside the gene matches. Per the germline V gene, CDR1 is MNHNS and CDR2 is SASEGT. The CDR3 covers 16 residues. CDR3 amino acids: CASSEGWTGNFYEQYF. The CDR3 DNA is TGTGCCAGCAGTGAAGGTTGGACAGGGAACTTCTACGAGCAGTACTTC.

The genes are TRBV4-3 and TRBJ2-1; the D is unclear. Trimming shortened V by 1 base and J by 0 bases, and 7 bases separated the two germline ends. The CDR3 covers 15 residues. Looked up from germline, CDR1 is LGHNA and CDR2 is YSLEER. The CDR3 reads CASSQVMDSYNEQFF. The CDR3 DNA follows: TGCGCCAGCAGCCAAGTCATGGACTCCTACAATGAGCAGTTCTTC.

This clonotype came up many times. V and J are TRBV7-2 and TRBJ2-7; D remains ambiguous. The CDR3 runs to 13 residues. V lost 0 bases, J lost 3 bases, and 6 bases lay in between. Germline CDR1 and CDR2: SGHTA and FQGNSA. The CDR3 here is CASSLAPRYEQYF. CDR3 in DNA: TGTGCCAGCAGCTTAGCCCCGCGCTACGAGCAGTACTTC.

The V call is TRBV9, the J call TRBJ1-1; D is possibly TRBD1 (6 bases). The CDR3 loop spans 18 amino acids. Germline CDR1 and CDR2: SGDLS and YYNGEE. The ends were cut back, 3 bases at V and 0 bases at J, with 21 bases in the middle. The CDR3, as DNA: TGTGCCAGCAGCGGAATGCCTAGGGCGACAGGCCTGAACACTGAAGCTTTCTTT. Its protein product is CASSGMPRATGLNTEAFF.